These 2 T cell receptor beta chains came from one sample sequenced in a study of cytomegalovirus exposure and HLA in healthy donors. A multiplex PCR was run with 60 Vbeta primers and 13 Jbeta primers. TCRdb's copy holds only in-frame clones and misses some; the assay was immunoSEQ multiplex PCR. The sample shows about 110,000 clones, approximately 80% of them seen only once. The sequenced sample was PBMCs. These receptors were taken from a woman younger than 45 in good health and CMV-seronegative.

V gene TRBV29-1 combines with J gene TRBJ2-1; TRBD1 aligns across 7 bases. Trimming at V came to 3 bases and at J to 7 bases, leaving 9 bases not matched to a gene. The CDR3 has 14 residues. Looked up from germline, CDR1 is SQVTM and CDR2 is ANQGSEA. DNA of the CDR3: TGCAGCGTTGATAGGACAGGTGCATTTAATGAGCAGTTCTTC. It specifies CSVDRTGAFNEQFF.

The chain recombines TRBV29-1 with TRBJ2-3; TRBD2 agrees at 9 bases. Per germline, CDR1 SQVTM and CDR2 ANQGSEA. The CDR3 runs 14 residues. J was trimmed by 4 bases and V by 4 bases; bases with no gene match: 6. CDR3 nucleotides: TGCAGCGTTGCTCTAGCGGGATTAGCAGATACGCAGTATTTT. This gives the protein CSVALAGLADTQYF.